The clone carrying this T cell receptor beta chain appeared a few times. The antigen remains undetermined. A universal primer site arose from template switching, and cDNA bore unique molecular identifiers. One entry per CDR3 protein, called by TCRdb with MiXCR from the 5' RACE reads. The sample shows approximately 590,000 distinct CDR3 sequences, more than 9% of them seen only once. The data were taken from a study of identical twins. Overall study findings and caveats: Invariant MAIT and iNKT cells could partly confound zero-insertion analyses.

This CDR3 is 16 amino acids long. The germline V gene has CDR1 MNHEY and CDR2 SVGAGI. Trimming at V came to 2 bases and at J to 1 base, leaving 5 bases not matched to a gene. This sample was also put to use in a study of yellow fever vaccine responses in identical twins.

The chain joins TRBV6-5 to TRBJ2-7; 10 bases are a match to TRBD2. The sequenced sample was PBMCs. This receptor was obtained from a young woman in good health. The CDR3 reads CASSYILAGASYEQYF. The CDR3 DNA sequence: TGTGCCAGCAGTTACATCCTAGCGGGAGCTTCCTACGAGCAGTACTTC.